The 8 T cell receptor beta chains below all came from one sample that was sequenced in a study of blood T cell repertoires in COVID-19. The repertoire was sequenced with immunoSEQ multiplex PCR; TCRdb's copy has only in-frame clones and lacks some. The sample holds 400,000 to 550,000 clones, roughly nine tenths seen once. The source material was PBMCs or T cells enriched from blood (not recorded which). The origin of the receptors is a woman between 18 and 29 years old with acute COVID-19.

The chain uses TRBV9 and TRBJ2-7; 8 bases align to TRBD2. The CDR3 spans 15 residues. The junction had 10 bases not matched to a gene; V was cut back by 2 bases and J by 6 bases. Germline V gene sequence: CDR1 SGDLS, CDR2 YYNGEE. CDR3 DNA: TGTGCCAGCAGCGTCTATGCGGGAGGAGCGCTCGAGCAGTACTTC. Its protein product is CASSVYAGGALEQYF.

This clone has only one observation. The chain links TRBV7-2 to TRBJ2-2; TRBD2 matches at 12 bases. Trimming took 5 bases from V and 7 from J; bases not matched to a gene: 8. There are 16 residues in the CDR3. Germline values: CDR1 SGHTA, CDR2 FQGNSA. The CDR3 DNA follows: TGTGCCAGCAGCCTGCGACTAGCGGGAGTGGTCGGGGAGCTGTTTTTT. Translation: CASSLRLAGVVGELFF.

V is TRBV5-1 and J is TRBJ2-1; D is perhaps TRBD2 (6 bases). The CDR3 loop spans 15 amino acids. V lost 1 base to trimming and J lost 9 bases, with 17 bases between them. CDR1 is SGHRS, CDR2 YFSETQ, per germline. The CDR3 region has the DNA TGCGCCAGCAGCTTGTTTAGCGGAAACACTGGTGAGCAGTTCTTC. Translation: CASSLFSGNTGEQFF.

The CDR3 reads CASSYQATSGYEQYF. In DNA, the CDR3 is TGTGCCAGCAGTTATCAAGCCACTAGCGGGTACGAGCAGTACTTC. J is TRBJ2-7 and V is TRBV6-2 or TRBV6-3, with TRBD2 matching 9 bases. The germline CDR1 and CDR2 sequences are MNHEY and SVGEGT. This CDR3 has 15 amino acids. V was pared by 3 bases and J by 4 bases, with 7 bases of the junction left unmatched.

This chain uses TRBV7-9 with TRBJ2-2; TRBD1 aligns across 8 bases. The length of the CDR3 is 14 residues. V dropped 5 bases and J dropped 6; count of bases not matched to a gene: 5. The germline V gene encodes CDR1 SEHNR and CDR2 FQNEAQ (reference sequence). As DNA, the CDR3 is TGTGCCAGCAGCCCGTCGGACAGGGCCGGGGAGCTGTTTTTT. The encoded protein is CASSPSDRAGELFF.

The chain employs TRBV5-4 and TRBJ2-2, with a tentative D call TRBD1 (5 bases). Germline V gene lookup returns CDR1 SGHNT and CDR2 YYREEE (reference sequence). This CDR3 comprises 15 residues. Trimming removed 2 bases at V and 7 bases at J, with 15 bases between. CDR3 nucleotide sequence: TGTGCCAGCAGCTTTTCGAGACAGTCTTTCGGGGAGCTGTTTTTT. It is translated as CASSFSRQSFGELFF.

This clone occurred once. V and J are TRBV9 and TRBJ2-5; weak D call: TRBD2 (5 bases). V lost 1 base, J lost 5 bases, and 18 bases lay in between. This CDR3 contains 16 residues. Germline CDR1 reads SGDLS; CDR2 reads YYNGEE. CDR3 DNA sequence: TGTGCCAGCAGCGTATCAGAAAGTCTAGCTTGGGAGACCCAGTACTTC. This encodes CASSVSESLAWETQYF.

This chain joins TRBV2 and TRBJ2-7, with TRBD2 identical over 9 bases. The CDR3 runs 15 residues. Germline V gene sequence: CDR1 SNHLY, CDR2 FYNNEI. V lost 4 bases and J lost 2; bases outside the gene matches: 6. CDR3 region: CASSVERGVPYEQYF. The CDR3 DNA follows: TGTGCCAGCAGTGTGGAGCGGGGGGTACCCTACGAGCAGTACTTC.